This T cell receptor (beta chain) was sequenced in a study of OX40 agonist ivuxolimab in advanced cancers. General study results and limits: Partial responders dosed at 0.1-3.0 mg/kg displayed clonal expansion ranking among the lowest.

Clones were sequenced by immunoSEQ multiplex PCR, and TCRdb holds only the in-frame ones, with some missing. The sample includes tens of thousands of clones, almost 85% of them seen just once. A word on this clone: Its antigen is unknown.

The specimen was CD4+ or CD8+ T cells sorted from blood, collected in a trial of the OX40 agonist ivuxolimab. This TCR was recovered from an adult with an advanced solid tumor such as melanoma, head and neck, liver or kidney cancer.

This chain's CDR3 is CASRQGAGNQPQHF. The CDR3, as DNA: TGTGCCAGCAGACAGGGGGCAGGAAATCAGCCCCAGCATTTT. The chain uses TRBV6-6 and TRBJ1-5; 9 bases line up with TRBD1. V was pared by 6 bases and J by 4 bases, with 4 bases of the junction left unmatched. CDR3 length: 14 residues. Germline assignment: CDR1 MNHNY and CDR2 SVGAGI (reference sequence).